This T cell receptor (beta chain) derives from a study of T cell repertoires in cytomegalovirus infection. The wider study: It was the public TCR beta signatures that indicated both CMV infection and matching HLA type.

TCRdb fed the reads into MiXCR, producing one record per CDR3 protein. The sample shows approximately 470,000 distinct CDR3 sequences, under 55% of them seen only once. Points on this clonotype: The antigen remains undetermined.

The TCR comes from a human donor in good health (CMV status not recorded). Some clones in this sample may be carry-over from other donors' samples. Sequenced here: cultured PBMCs, sampled from culture after CMV antigen stimulation.

The CDR3 spells CATRSTGMGETQYF. CDR3 nucleotides: TGTGCCACCAGATCGACAGGGATGGGAGAGACCCAGTACTTC. This chain joins TRBV24-1 and TRBJ2-5; TRBD1 aligns across 7 bases. Germline CDR1 reads KGHDR; CDR2 reads SFDVKD. The CDR3 consists of 14 residues. Trimming took 7 bases from V and 4 from J; bases not matched to a gene: 8.